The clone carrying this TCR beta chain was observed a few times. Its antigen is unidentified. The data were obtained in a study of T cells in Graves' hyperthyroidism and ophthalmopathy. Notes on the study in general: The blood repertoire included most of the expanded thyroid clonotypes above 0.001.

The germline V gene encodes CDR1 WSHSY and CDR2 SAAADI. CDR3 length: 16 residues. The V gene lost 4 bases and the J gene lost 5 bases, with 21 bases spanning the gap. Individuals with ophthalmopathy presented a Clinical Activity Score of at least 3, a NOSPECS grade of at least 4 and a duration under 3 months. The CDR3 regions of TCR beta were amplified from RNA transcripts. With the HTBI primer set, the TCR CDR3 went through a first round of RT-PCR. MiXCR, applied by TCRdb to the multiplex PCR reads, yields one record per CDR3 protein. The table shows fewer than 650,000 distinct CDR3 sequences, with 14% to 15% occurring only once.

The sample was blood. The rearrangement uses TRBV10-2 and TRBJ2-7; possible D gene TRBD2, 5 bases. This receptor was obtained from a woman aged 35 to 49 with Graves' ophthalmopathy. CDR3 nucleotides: TGCGCCAGCAGTGCGACCCGTCCCCGCCGGGGAGACGAGCAGTACTTC. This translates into CASSATRPRRGDEQYF.